Following are 16 T cell receptor beta chains from one sample sequenced in a study of cytomegalovirus exposure and HLA in healthy donors. The study ran its PCR with 60 Vbeta and 13 Jbeta primers. Profiled with immunoSEQ multiplex PCR; TCRdb holds only in-frame clones, not every one. The sample carries some 150,000 clones, approximately 78% recorded once. The sequencing input was PBMCs. Receptors were obtained from a woman aged 45-65 years in good health and CMV-seropositive.

The gene calls are TRBV13 and TRBJ1-1; D might be TRBD1 (5 bases). Germline loops: CDR1 PRHDT, CDR2 FYEKMQ (reference sequence). V lost 4 bases to trimming and J lost 5 bases, with 20 bases between them. CDR3 size: 16 residues. The chain's CDR3 is CASSSQAGGKRTEAFF. The CDR3, as DNA: TGTGCCAGCAGCTCTCAAGCCGGGGGGAAAAGGACTGAAGCTTTCTTT.

V and J are TRBV7-9 and TRBJ1-2, with TRBD1 as a possible D gene (5 bases). Germline values: CDR1 SEHNR, CDR2 FQNEAQ (reference sequence). V lost 5 bases, J lost 8 bases, and 9 bases lay in between. This CDR3 region has 11 residues. The chain's CDR3 is CASSQGGGYTF. The CDR3 DNA follows: TGTGCCAGCAGCCAGGGCGGAGGCTACACCTTC.

This chain joins TRBV19 and TRBJ1-1; D not certain. This CDR3 is built from 13 residues. Germline V gene sequence: CDR1 LNHDA, CDR2 SQIVND (reference sequence). V lost 6 bases and J lost 0, with 8 bases in between. CDR3 sequence reads: CASRITVNTEAFF. As DNA, the CDR3 is TGTGCCAGTAGGATCACAGTGAACACTGAAGCTTTCTTT.

This rearrangement joins TRBV28 to TRBJ2-3; tentative D call: TRBD2 (6 bases). The CDR3 is made up of 14 amino acids. The germline CDR1 and CDR2 sequences are MDHEN and SYDVKM. Between the trimmed V and J ends, which lost 3 bases and 0 bases, there was a span of 7 bases. CDR3 coding DNA: TGTGCCAGCAGTTTTCGGGGGAGCACAGATACGCAGTATTTT. Amino acids: CASSFRGSTDTQYF.

On this clone: This sample also contains other DNA sequences that code for the same CDR3. The chain is built from TRBV30 and TRBJ1-5; D gene unclear. This CDR3 spans 13 amino acids. Germline V gene sequence: CDR1 GTSNPN, CDR2 SVGIG (reference sequence). V lost 1 base, J lost 0 bases, and 4 bases lay in between. CDR3 DNA sequence: TGTGCCTGGAGTGACAGTAGCAATCAGCCCCAGCATTTT. It codes for CAWSDSSNQPQHF.

This clone came up once. The chain combines TRBV7-2 with TRBJ2-7; a possible D gene is TRBD2 (5 bases). Germline values: CDR1 SGHTA, CDR2 FQGNSA. The V end was cut by 1 base, the J end by 0 bases, with 10 bases between. This CDR3 contains 15 residues. The DNA for the CDR3 is TGTGCCAGCAGCTTAGGAGCGGTCAGCTCCTACGAGCAGTACTTC. Its protein product is CASSLGAVSSYEQYF.

The J gene is TRBJ2-7, the V gene TRBV9; D possibly corresponds to TRBD1 (5 bases). CDR3 size: 13 residues. V gave up 3 bases and J gave up 4 bases, with 11 bases separating them. Germline V gives CDR1 SGDLS, CDR2 YYNGEE. In DNA form, the CDR3 reads TGTGCCAGCAGCGGAGCCCCAGGGTACGAGCAGTACTTC. It yields the protein CASSGAPGYEQYF.

The chain combines TRBV5-1 with TRBJ1-1; D unresolved. Trimming pared 0 bases from V and 4 bases from J, leaving 10 bases between. This CDR3 spans 14 amino acids. Germline values: CDR1 SGHRS, CDR2 YFSETQ. The CDR3 region is CASSLEDGGTEAFF. CDR3 sequence (DNA): TGCGCCAGCAGCTTGGAGGACGGAGGCACTGAAGCTTTCTTT.

The chain employs TRBV6-5 and TRBJ1-3, with unresolved D. V was clipped by 5 bases and J by 0 bases, with 8 bases between them. This CDR3 is built from 14 residues. The germline V gene has CDR1 MNHEY and CDR2 SVGAGI. CDR3 sequence: CASSRGSSGNTIYF. The DNA for the CDR3 is TGTGCCAGCAGTAGAGGGAGCTCTGGAAACACCATATATTTT.

The chain employs TRBV19 and TRBJ1-2, with 7 bases lining up with TRBD1. Germline V CDR1 and CDR2: LNHDA, SQIVND (reference sequence). V lost 4 bases to trimming and J lost 2 bases; unmatched junction nucleotides: 7. CDR3 size: 15 residues. Written as DNA, the CDR3 is TGTGCCAGTAGTAAGGGACAGCTTGGGAACTATGGCTACACCTTC. As protein: CASSKGQLGNYGYTF.

V and J are TRBV12-5 and TRBJ2-1; tentatively, D is TRBD2 (6 bases). The germline V gene encodes CDR1 LGHNT and CDR2 FRNRAP. The V gene lost 4 bases and the J gene lost 7 bases, with 14 bases spanning the gap. The length of the CDR3 is 14 residues. The CDR3 region has the DNA TGTGCTAGTGGTTCTTGGACTAACCTGAATGAGCAGTTCTTC. Amino acid sequence: CASGSWTNLNEQFF. Combining the CDR3 with reference TRBV12-5 and TRBJ2-1 gives the whole variable domain DARVTQTPRHKVTEMGQEVTMRCQPILGHNTVFWYRQTMMQGLELLAYFRNRAPLDDSGMPKDRFSAEMPDATLATLKIQPSEPRDSAVYFCASGSWTNLNEQFFGPGTRLTVL.

The V call is TRBV19, the J call TRBJ1-5, with 7 bases that match TRBD1. Looked up from germline, CDR1 is LNHDA and CDR2 is SQIVND (reference sequence). V lost 3 bases to trimming and J lost 0 bases; unmatched junction nucleotides: 17. The CDR3 sequence is 20 residues long. The CDR3 spells CASSIGQVGKGRISNQPQHF. As DNA, the CDR3 is TGTGCCAGTAGTATTGGACAGGTCGGGAAGGGGAGAATTAGCAATCAGCCCCAGCATTTT.

This clone has only a few counts. This chain joins TRBV4-3 and TRBJ2-7; 7 bases agree with TRBD1. Trimming cost V 6 bases and J 3 bases; bases outside gene matches: 20. This CDR3 has 18 amino acids. In germline, CDR1 is LGHNA, CDR2 YSLEER. CDR3 coding DNA: TGCGCCAGCAGACAGGACAGGCCCCCATACACAGGGATCTACGAGCAGTACTTC. It is translated as CASRQDRPPYTGIYEQYF.

The V call is TRBV7-2, the J call TRBJ2-1, with 11 bases fitting TRBD2. Trimming cost V 5 bases and J 9 bases; bases outside gene matches: 3. The CDR3 has 13 amino acids. Germline loops: CDR1 SGHTA, CDR2 FQGNSA. CDR3 sequence reads: CASSRTSGGEQFF. Written as DNA, the CDR3 is TGTGCCAGCAGCCGAACTAGCGGGGGTGAGCAGTTCTTC.

As for this clone: Mismatch with germline at one junction end may stem from a read error. The chain combines TRBV7-7 with TRBJ2-3; the match to TRBD2 covers 8 bases. CDR1 SSHAT and CDR2 FNYEAQ come from the germline V gene (reference sequence). The CDR3 length is 18 residues. Written as DNA, the CDR3 is TGTGCTAGCAGCTTAGCGCCCGGTAGCGGGATTAGCACAGATACGCAGTATTTT. Amino acids: CASSLAPGSGISTDTQYF.

The chain has TRBV19 and TRBJ2-5; 9 positions match TRBD1. Germline CDR1 LNHDA, CDR2 SQIVND (reference sequence). This CDR3 spans 14 amino acids. V was pared by 4 bases and J by 5 bases, with 5 bases of the junction left unmatched. The CDR3 sequence is CASSTTGGGETQYF. CDR3 DNA: TGTGCCAGTAGTACTACAGGGGGCGGGGAGACCCAGTACTTC.